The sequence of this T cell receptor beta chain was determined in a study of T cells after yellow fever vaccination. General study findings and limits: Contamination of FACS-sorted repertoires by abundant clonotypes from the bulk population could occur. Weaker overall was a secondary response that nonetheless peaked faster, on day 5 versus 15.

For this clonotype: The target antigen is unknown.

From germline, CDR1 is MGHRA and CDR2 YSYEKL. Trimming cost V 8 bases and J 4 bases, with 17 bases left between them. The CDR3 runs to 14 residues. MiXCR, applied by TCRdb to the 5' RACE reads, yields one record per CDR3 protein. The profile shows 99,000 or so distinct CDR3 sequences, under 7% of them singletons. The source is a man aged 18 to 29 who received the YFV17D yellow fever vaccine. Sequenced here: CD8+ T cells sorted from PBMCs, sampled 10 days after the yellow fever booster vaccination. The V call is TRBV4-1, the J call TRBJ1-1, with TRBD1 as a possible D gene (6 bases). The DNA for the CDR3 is TGCGCCAGCGGAGACAGGCCCGATGGCACTGAAGCTTTCTTT. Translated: CASGDRPDGTEAFF.